Included here is one T cell receptor beta chain sequence, with context. This sample is part of a study of blood T cell repertoires in COVID-19. Overall study context: Samples representing acute and convalescent COVID-19 were sourced from the United States, Italy and Spain. T cells, B-cell-depleted T cells, or PBMCs supplied cDNA or gDNA.

With 1 base clipped from V and 10 bases from J, the junction kept 4 bases outside the gene matches. The CDR3 has 13 amino acids. Authors' processing steps: From reference gene primer amplification, estimates of nucleated cell counts were derived. TCRdb's table, derived via immunoSEQ multiplex PCR, lists solely in-frame clones and lacks some. Clone size and the V and J calls come from that table; the DNA yielded D and trimming. This sample has some 220,000 clones; approximately 80% occur once, and the top ten carry 9.5% to 15%. The chain joins TRBV12-3 or TRBV12-4 to TRBJ2-1; 7 positions match TRBD1. This receptor was obtained from a human donor in a cohort sampled during active COVID-19. The sequencing input was peripheral blood. CDR3 DNA: TGTGCCAGCAGTTTAGGAAGACAGGGCGAGCAGTTCTTC. Translating it yields CASSLGRQGEQFF.